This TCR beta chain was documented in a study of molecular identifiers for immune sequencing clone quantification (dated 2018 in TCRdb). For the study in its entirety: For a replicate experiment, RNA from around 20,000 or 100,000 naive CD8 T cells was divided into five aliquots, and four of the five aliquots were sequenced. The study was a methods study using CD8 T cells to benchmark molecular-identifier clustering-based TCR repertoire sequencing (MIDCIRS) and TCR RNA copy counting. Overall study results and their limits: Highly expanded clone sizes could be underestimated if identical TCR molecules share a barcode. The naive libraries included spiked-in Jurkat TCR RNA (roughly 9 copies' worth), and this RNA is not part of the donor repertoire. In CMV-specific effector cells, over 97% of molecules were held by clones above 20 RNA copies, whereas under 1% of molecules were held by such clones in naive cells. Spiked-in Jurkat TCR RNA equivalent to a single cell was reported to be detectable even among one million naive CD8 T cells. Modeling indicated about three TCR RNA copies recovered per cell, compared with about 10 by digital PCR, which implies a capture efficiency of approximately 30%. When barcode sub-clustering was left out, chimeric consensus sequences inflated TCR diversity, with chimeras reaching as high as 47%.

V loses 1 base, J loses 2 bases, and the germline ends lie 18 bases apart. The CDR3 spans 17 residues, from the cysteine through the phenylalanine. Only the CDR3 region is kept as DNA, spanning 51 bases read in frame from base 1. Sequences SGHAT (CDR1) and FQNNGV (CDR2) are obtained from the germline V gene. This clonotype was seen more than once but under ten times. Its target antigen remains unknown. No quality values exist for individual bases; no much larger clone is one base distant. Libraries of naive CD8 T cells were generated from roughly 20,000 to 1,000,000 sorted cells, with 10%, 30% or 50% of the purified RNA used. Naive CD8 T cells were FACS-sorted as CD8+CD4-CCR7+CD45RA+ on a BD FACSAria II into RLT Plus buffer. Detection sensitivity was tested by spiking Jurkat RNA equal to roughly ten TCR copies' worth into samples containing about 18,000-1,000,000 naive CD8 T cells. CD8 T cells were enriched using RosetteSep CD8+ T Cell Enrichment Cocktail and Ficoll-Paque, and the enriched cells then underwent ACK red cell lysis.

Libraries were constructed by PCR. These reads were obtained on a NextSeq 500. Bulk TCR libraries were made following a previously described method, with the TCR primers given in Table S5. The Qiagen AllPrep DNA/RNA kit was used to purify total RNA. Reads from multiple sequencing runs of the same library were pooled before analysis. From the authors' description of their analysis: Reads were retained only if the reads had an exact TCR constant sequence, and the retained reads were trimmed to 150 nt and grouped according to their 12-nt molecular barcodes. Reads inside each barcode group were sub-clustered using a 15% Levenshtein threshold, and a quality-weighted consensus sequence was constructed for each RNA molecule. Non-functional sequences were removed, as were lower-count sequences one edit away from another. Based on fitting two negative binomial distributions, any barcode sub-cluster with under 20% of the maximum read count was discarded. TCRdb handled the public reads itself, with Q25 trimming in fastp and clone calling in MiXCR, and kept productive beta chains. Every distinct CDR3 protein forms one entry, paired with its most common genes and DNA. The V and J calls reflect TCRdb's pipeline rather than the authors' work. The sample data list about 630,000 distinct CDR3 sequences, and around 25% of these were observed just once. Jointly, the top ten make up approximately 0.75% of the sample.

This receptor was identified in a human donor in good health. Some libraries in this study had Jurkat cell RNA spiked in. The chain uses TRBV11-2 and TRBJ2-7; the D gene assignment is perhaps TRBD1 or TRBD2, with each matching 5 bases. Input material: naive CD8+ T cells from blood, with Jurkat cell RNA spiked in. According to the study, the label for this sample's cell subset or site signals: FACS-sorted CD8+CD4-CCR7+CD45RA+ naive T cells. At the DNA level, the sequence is TGTGCCAGCAGCTTAGGACCCGGGGCCCTATTCACCTACGAGCAGTACTTC. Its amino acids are CASSLGPGALFTYEQYF. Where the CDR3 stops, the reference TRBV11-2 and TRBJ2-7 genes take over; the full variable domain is EAGVAQSPRYKIIEKRQSVAFWCNPISGHATLYWYQQILGQGPKLLIQFQNNGVVDDSQLPKDRFSAERLKGVDSTLKIQPAKLEDSAVYLCASSLGPGALFTYEQYFGPGTRLTVT.